A selection of T cell receptor beta chains follows, all from one sample in a study of PD-1 blockade in classical Hodgkin lymphoma. Assay: immunoSEQ multiplex PCR; the TCRdb copy retains only in-frame clones and omits some. Of approximately 30,000 clones in the sample, around three quarters were seen once. The material sequenced was peripheral blood mononuclear cells (PBMCs), taken before the fourth cycle of nivolumab. These receptors were taken from a human donor with classical Hodgkin lymphoma. Each CDR3 is given with its conserved first and last residue. A D gene is named only where the DNA matches it firmly. Expanded clones get a size class; other rows say once, few or many, or leave the size out.

>TRBJ1-6|TRBV19|once|15|TRBD1
CASSPWDRGKSPLHF
TGTGCCAGTAGTCCGTGGGACAGGGGAAAATCACCCCTCCACTTT
>TRBJ2-1|TRBV6-1|few|14|NA
CASSHRDPAKGQFF
TGTGCCAGCAGTCACCGGGACCCTGCTAAGGGGCAGTTCTTC
>TRBJ2-2|TRBV6-1|once|14|TRBD2
CASSESSGGGVLFF
TGTGCCAGCAGTGAATCTAGCGGGGGGGGCGTGCTGTTTTTT
>TRBJ1-2|TRBV5-5|NA|14|NA
CASSASTLNYGYTF
TGTGCCAGCAGTGCCAGCACGCTTAACTATGGCTACACCTTC
>TRBJ2-6|TRBV27|few|17|NA
CASSSNWGLSGANVLTF
TGTGCCAGCAGTTCAAATTGGGGACTTTCTGGGGCCAACGTCCTGACTTTC
>TRBJ2-7|TRBV27|NA|15|TRBD2
CASSLSGGSIYEQYF
TGTGCCAGCAGTCTGAGCGGGGGTTCCATCTACGAGCAGTACTTC
>TRBJ2-2|TRBV30|NA|15|NA
CAWSSLNKNTGELFF
TGTGCCTGGAGTTCACTAAACAAGAACACCGGGGAGCTGTTTTTT
>TRBJ2-7|TRBV19|NA|13|NA
CASCRGKDYEQYF
TGTGCCAGTTGTAGGGGAAAGGACTACGAGCAGTACTTC
>TRBJ2-2|TRBV11-2|once|15|TRBD2
CASSRTSGTPGELFF
TGTGCCAGCAGCCGGACTAGCGGGACGCCCGGGGAGCTGTTTTTT
>TRBJ2-7|TRBV19|NA|13|NA
CASSRNLQGEQYF
TGTGCCAGTAGTAGGAATCTTCAGGGCGAGCAGTACTTC
>TRBJ2-7|TRBV6-4|NA|16|TRBD2
CASPGLAGAFVHEQYF
TGTGCCAGCCCAGGACTAGCGGGCGCCTTTGTCCACGAGCAGTACTTC
>TRBJ2-2|TRBV18|NA|14|NA
CASSPVPETGELFF
TGTGCCAGCTCACCAGTCCCGGAGACCGGGGAGCTGTTTTTT
>TRBJ2-5|TRBV10-3|NA|13|NA
CAISEPGQETQYF
TGTGCCATCAGTGAACCGGGACAAGAGACCCAGTACTTC
>TRBJ2-7|TRBV2|NA|15|TRBD1
CASSVDRGRFYEQYF
TGTGCCAGCAGTGTAGACAGGGGGCGCTTCTACGAGCAGTACTTC
>TRBJ2-2|TRBV9|NA|19|TRBD2
CASSPRTSGRALNTGELFF
TGTGCCAGCAGCCCTCGGACTAGCGGGAGGGCCCTGAACACCGGGGAGCTGTTTTTT
>TRBJ1-1|TRBV29-1|NA|15|NA
CSVVRHRAMNTEAFF
TGCAGCGTTGTGAGGCACAGGGCCATGAACACTGAAGCTTTCTTT
>TRBJ2-3|TRBV29-1|NA|13|NA
CSADQENTDTQYF
TGCAGCGCGGACCAGGAGAACACAGATACGCAGTATTTT
>TRBJ2-7|TRBV25-1|NA|16|TRBD1
CASSVPGRDRTYEQYF
TGTGCCAGCAGTGTCCCTGGGCGGGACAGGACCTACGAGCAGTACTTC
>TRBJ2-1|TRBV6-1|NA|12|NA
CASSEGQLEQFF
TGTGCCAGCAGTGAAGGACAGCTTGAGCAGTTCTTC
>TRBJ2-3|TRBV21-1|NA|16|NA
CASTSGLAGTTDTQYF
TGTGCCAGCACCTCGGGGCTAGCGGGAACTACGGATACGCAGTATTTT
>TRBJ1-6|TRBV28|NA|13|NA
CASSLPGPAPLHF
TGTGCCAGCAGTTTACCCGGGCCGGCACCCCTCCACTTT
>TRBJ1-1|TRBV28|once|15|NA
CASRYPAGMNTEAFF
TGTGCCAGCAGGTACCCGGCAGGGATGAACACTGAAGCTTTCTTT
>TRBJ2-7|TRBV27|NA|15|TRBD2
CASSPLAGFGPEQYF
TGTGCCAGCAGCCCCCTAGCGGGCTTCGGGCCCGAGCAGTACTTC
>TRBJ1-5|TRBV19|few|15|TRBD1
CASSIDGQVYQPQHF
TGTGCCAGTAGTATAGATGGACAGGTGTATCAGCCCCAGCATTTT
>TRBJ2-1|TRBV13|NA|17|TRBD2
CASSPLTYSGSYNEQFF
TGTGCCAGCAGTCCCCTCACCTATAGCGGGAGCTACAATGAGCAGTTCTTC
>TRBJ2-1|TRBV6-1|few|12|NA
CASAPPDRRQFF
TGTGCCAGCGCCCCCCCGGACCGACGGCAGTTCTTC
>TRBJ2-1|TRBV7-9|few|17|TRBD2
CASSLGWLAETYNEQFF
TGTGCCAGCAGCTTAGGTTGGCTAGCGGAAACCTACAATGAGCAGTTCTTC
>TRBJ2-1|TRBV4-1|NA|15|TRBD2
CASSQRTSGIHEQFF
TGCGCCAGCAGCCAAAGGACTAGCGGGATTCATGAGCAGTTCTTC
>TRBJ2-3|TRBV6-6|NA|12|NA
CASSNPSDTQYF
TGTGCCAGCAGTAACCCTAGCGATACGCAGTATTTT
>TRBJ1-5|TRBV6-1|NA|13|NA
CASSESGSQPQHF
TGTGCCAGCAGTGAATCGGGGTCTCAGCCCCAGCATTTT
>TRBJ1-5|TRBV28|NA|16|NA
CASSPQGGVGNQPQHF
TGTGCCAGCAGTCCCCAAGGGGGGGTAGGCAATCAGCCCCAGCATTTT
>TRBJ2-3|TRBV27|NA|16|TRBD2
CASSPLGGGRADTQYF
TGTGCCAGCAGTCCACTGGGTGGCGGGAGGGCAGATACGCAGTATTTT
>TRBJ2-1|TRBV9|NA|17|TRBD2
CASSVLGLAAPYNEQFF
TGTGCCAGCAGCGTGCTGGGACTAGCAGCTCCCTACAATGAGCAGTTCTTC
>TRBJ2-2|TRBV19|NA|17|NA
CASSRLPGGANTGELFF
TGTGCCAGTAGTCGACTGCCAGGCGGGGCGAACACCGGGGAGCTGTTTTTT
>TRBJ2-5|TRBV5-1|NA|13|NA
CASTGRTEETQYF
TGCGCCAGCACCGGACGAACTGAAGAGACCCAGTACTTC
>TRBJ2-7|TRBV5-1|NA|15|TRBD1
CASSLRGTGVDEQYF
TGCGCCAGCAGCTTGCGTGGGACAGGGGTTGACGAGCAGTACTTC
>TRBJ2-1|TRBV19|NA|15|TRBD2
CASTTAGGPGYEQFF
TGTGCCAGTACCACAGCGGGAGGGCCTGGCTATGAGCAGTTCTTC
>TRBJ2-3|TRBV9|once|13|NA
CASSVAGTDTQYF
TGTGCCAGCAGCGTAGCTGGGACAGATACGCAGTATTTT
>TRBJ2-5|TRBV29-1|once|14|TRBD1
CSVAPGQGSETQYF
TGCAGCGTTGCCCCTGGACAGGGTTCAGAGACCCAGTACTTC
>TRBJ1-5|TRBV6-6|NA|14|NA
CASSYLSGSKPQHF
TGTGCCAGCAGTTACTTGTCGGGCAGTAAGCCCCAGCATTTT